The rows below give T cell receptor beta chains drawn from one sample of a study of human T cells and chemical hapten exposure. In TCRdb, the RACE reads were re-called with MiXCR into one record per CDR3 protein. This sample has over 70,000 distinct CDR3 sequences, with 8.5% found just once. The sample consisted of whole blood, taken in connection with sensitization to the hapten diphenylcyclopropenone (DPC). These receptors all come from a woman aged 45-65 years with alopecia areata. Some clones in this sample may be carry-over from other donors' samples. Each CDR3 is given with its conserved first and last residue. The D gene is left open where the match is weak. For some rows the clone size is stated as once, few or many, or as a class when expanded; others skip it.

d_call	clone_size	j_call	v_call	cdr3_nt	cdr3_aa
-	few	TRBJ1-2	TRBV20-1	TGCAGTGCTAGAGATGTAGGAATTGGCTATGGCTACACCTTC	CSARDVGIGYGYTF
-	many	TRBJ1-3	TRBV12-3/TRBV12-4	TGTGCCGACGGTCTGAGCTCTGGAAACACCATATATTTT	CADGLSSGNTIYF
TRBD1	few	TRBJ2-3	TRBV24-1	TGTGCCACCAGTGGAACCCTGGGGACAGGGAGGACAGATACGCAGTATTTT	CATSGTLGTGRTDTQYF
-	-	TRBJ1-4	TRBV6-6	TGTGCCAGCAGTCCGGCCGCGGGTGGGGAAAAACTGTTTTTT	CASSPAAGGEKLFF
-	-	TRBJ2-2	TRBV28	TGTGCCAGCAGTTTAGGAGGATCATCCGGGGAGCTGTTTTTT	CASSLGGSSGELFF
-	few	TRBJ2-7	TRBV11-2	TGTGCCAGCAGCTTAGCCTTCATTAGCTACGAGCAGTACTTC	CASSLAFISYEQYF
-	few	TRBJ1-1	TRBV12-3/TRBV12-4	TGTGCCAGCAGGCAATTCCAGAGTAACACTGAAGCTTTCTTT	CASRQFQSNTEAFF
-	-	TRBJ2-3	TRBV19	TGTGCCAGTAGTATAGAGGGGACGGAAGCAGATACGCAGTATTTT	CASSIEGTEADTQYF
-	few	TRBJ2-7	TRBV5-4	TGTGCCAGCAGCTTGGGTACCATCGAGCAGTACTTC	CASSLGTIEQYF
TRBD1	-	TRBJ1-2	TRBV24-1	TGTGCCACCAGTCAGGGGGCGGATGGCTACACCTTC	CATSQGADGYTF
-	few	TRBJ2-3	TRBV5-8	TGTGCCAGCAGCTTGGTGGCAGAACGAGGCACAGATACGCAGTATTTT	CASSLVAERGTDTQYF
-	many	TRBJ1-1	TRBV6-5	TGTGCCAGCAGCCGCGGGGGCGCATCCGAAGCTTTCTTT	CASSRGGASEAFF
TRBD2	-	TRBJ2-3	TRBV19	TGTGCCAGTAGTATTGGCGGGGGGCGCACAGATACGCAGTATTTT	CASSIGGGRTDTQYF
TRBD2	-	TRBJ2-3	TRBV4-3	TGCGCCAGCAGCCGGAAACTAGCGGGCCGCACAGATACGCAGTATTTT	CASSRKLAGRTDTQYF
-	many	TRBJ1-1	TRBV6-2/TRBV6-3	TGTGCCAGCAGTTGGTCAGGGAACACTGAAGCTTTCTTT	CASSWSGNTEAFF
TRBD1	-	TRBJ1-5	TRBV19	TGTGCCAGTAGTTTCACAGGGGCTCCGCCGGAGCCCCAGCATTTT	CASSFTGAPPEPQHF
-	-	TRBJ1-1	TRBV9	TGTGCCAGCAGCCCCGCGGGGGGGGACACTGAAGCTTTCTTT	CASSPAGGDTEAFF
-	-	TRBJ1-1	TRBV5-6	TGTGCCAGCAGCTTGCGAGGAACCACTGAAGCTTTCTTT	CASSLRGTTEAFF